Shown below are 9 T cell receptor beta chains from a single sample sequenced in a study of cytomegalovirus exposure and HLA in healthy donors. 60 Vbeta and 13 Jbeta primers were used in PCR. Profiling relied on immunoSEQ multiplex PCR, and the TCRdb table lists in-frame clones only, not all of them. Of fewer than 150,000 clones listed, roughly 80% are singletons. Specimen: PBMCs. Receptors were obtained from a woman in her 40s in good health and CMV-seropositive.

The chain links TRBV29-1 to TRBJ2-1; D unclear. In germline, CDR1 is SQVTM, CDR2 ANQGSEA. V shed 6 bases and J shed 4 bases, with 10 bases lying between them. This CDR3 has 12 amino acids. The CDR3 nucleotides are TGCAGCGTCCTACGAAAATACAATGAGCAGTTCTTC. Translating it yields CSVLRKYNEQFF.

The genes are TRBV21-1 and TRBJ2-7; TRBD2, the table's D call, lacks a check against the DNA. TRBV21-1 is shown as a pseudogene. The CDR3 is 12 amino acids. CDR3 coding DNA: TGTGCCAGCAGCAACCCTCCCTACGAGCAGTACTTC. This gives the protein CASSNPPYEQYF.

Remarks on this clone: At one boundary the junction diverges from the germline segment, which might be a read error. V usage is TRBV7-7 and J usage is TRBJ2-2; D is unclear. From germline, CDR1 is SSHAT and CDR2 FNYEAQ (reference sequence). CDR3 size: 14 residues. The CDR3 loop reads CASSQSGNTGELFF. The CDR3 coding sequence is TGTGCTAGCAGCCAATCAGGGAACACCGGGGAGCTGTTTTTT.

The chain carries TRBV2 and TRBJ2-3; 8 nucleotides line up with TRBD2. Germline CDR1 reads SNHLY; CDR2 reads FYNNEI. V was clipped by 6 bases and J by 0 bases; unmatched bases: 5. This CDR3 contains 15 residues. The CDR3 spells CASRVAGSSTDTQYF. DNA for the CDR3: TGTGCCAGCAGAGTAGCGGGGTCTAGCACAGATACGCAGTATTTT.

The table lists this clone with a few counts. This chain uses TRBV7-2 with TRBJ2-7, with no clear D. The CDR3 runs 12 residues. V lost 1 base, J lost 4 bases, and 5 bases lay in between. From germline, CDR1 is SGHTA and CDR2 FQGNSA. CDR3 loop: CASSLVQYEQYF. The CDR3 nucleotides read TGTGCCAGCAGCTTAGTTCAGTACGAGCAGTACTTC. The full variable domain, rest sourced from reference TRBV7-2 and TRBJ2-7, is GAGVSQSPSNKVTEKGKDVELRCDPISGHTALYWYRQSLGQGLEFLIYFQGNSAPDKSGLPSDRFSAERTGGSVSTLTIQRTQQEDSAVYLCASSLVQYEQYFGPGTRLTVT.

The rearrangement uses TRBV5-1 and TRBJ2-3; the D is unclear. CDR1 is SGHRS, CDR2 YFSETQ, per germline. This CDR3 spans 16 amino acids. Trimming removed 0 bases at V and 0 bases at J, with 11 bases between. In nucleotides, the CDR3 is TGCGCCAGCAGCTTGGGCGGATTATCTAGCACAGATACGCAGTATTTT. Protein sequence: CASSLGGLSSTDTQYF.

The CDR3 protein is CASSIFGQGQETQYF. In DNA form, the CDR3 reads TGTGCCAGTAGTATTTTCGGACAGGGACAAGAGACCCAGTACTTC. This chain joins TRBV19 and TRBJ2-5, with 8 bases fitting TRBD1. Germline CDR1 LNHDA, CDR2 SQIVND (reference sequence). This CDR3 spans 15 amino acids. With V trimmed by 3 bases and J by 2 bases, 5 bases remained unmatched.

The V call is TRBV5-1, the J call TRBJ2-3; 11 bases match TRBD2. Germline V CDR1 and CDR2: SGHRS, YFSETQ. V was pared by 5 bases and J by 2 bases, with 1 base of the junction left unmatched. The CDR3 has 14 amino acids. Here the CDR3 DNA reads TGCGCCAGCAGTAGCGGGAGGGTCACAGATACGCAGTATTTT. Its translation: CASSSGRVTDTQYF.

The table lists this clone with a few counts. Here the CDR3 reads CASSFTGDSTDTQYF. Here the CDR3 DNA reads TGTGCCAGCAGCTTTACAGGGGATAGCACAGATACGCAGTATTTT. The V and J genes are TRBV7-8 and TRBJ2-3; 7 bases agree with TRBD1. The CDR3 covers 15 residues. J was trimmed by 0 bases and V by 3 bases; bases with no gene match: 3. The germline CDR1 and CDR2 sequences are SGHVS and FQNEAQ.